Presented here are 2 T cell receptor beta chains from one specimen sequenced in a study of blood T cell repertoires in COVID-19. Clones were read by immunoSEQ multiplex PCR, and TCRdb kept only the in-frame ones, dropping some. The repertoire has approximately 160,000 clones, 90% of them found once; the top ten carry over 15%. Material: peripheral blood. The origin of the receptors is a man aged 55 to 70 with active or convalescent COVID-19.

The gene calls are TRBV14 and TRBJ1-5; 11 nucleotides line up with TRBD1. Per germline, CDR1 SGHDN and CDR2 FVKESK. The junction had 3 bases not matched to a gene; V was cut back by 0 bases and J by 2 bases. This CDR3 is built from 17 residues. The CDR3: CASSQDGDRGCNQPQHF. Here the CDR3 DNA reads TGTGCCAGCAGCCAAGATGGGGACAGGGGGTGCAATCAGCCCCAGCATTTT.

The V call is TRBV27, the J call TRBJ1-2; D might be TRBD1 (6 bases). V was trimmed by 5 bases and J by 3 bases, leaving 13 bases between them. This CDR3 contains 14 residues. Looked up from germline, CDR1 is MNHEY and CDR2 is SMNVEV (reference sequence). DNA for the CDR3: TGTGCCAGCAGTCCCCGGGGGGGCTACTATGGCTACACCTTC. This gives the protein CASSPRGGYYGYTF.